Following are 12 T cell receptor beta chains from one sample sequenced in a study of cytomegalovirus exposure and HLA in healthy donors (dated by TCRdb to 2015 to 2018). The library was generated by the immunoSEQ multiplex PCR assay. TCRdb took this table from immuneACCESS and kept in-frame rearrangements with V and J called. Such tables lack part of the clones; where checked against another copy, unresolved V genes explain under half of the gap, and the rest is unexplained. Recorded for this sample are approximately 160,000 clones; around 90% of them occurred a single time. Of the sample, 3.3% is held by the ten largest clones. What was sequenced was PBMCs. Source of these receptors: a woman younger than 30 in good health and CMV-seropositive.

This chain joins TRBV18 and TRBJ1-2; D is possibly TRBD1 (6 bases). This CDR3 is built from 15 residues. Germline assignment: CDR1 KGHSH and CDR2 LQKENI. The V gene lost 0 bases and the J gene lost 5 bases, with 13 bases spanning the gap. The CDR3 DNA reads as TGTGCCAGCTCACCACCGGGGGGGCTGAATTATGGCTACACCTTC. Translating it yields CASSPPGGLNYGYTF.

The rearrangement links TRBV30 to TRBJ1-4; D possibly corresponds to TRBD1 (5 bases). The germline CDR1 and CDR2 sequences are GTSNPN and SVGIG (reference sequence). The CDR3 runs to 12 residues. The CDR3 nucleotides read TGTGCAACGGGACTGACTAATGAAAAACTGTTTTTT. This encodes CATGLTNEKLFF.

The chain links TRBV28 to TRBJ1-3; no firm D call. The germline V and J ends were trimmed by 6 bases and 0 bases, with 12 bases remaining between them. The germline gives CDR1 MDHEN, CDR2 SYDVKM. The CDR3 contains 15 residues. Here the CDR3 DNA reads TGTGCCAGCAGCAGAACGACTTACTCTGGAAACACCATATATTTT. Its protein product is CASSRTTYSGNTIYF. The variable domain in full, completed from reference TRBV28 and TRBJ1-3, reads DVKVTQSSRYLVKRTGEKVFLECVQDMDHENMFWYRQDPGLGLRLIYFSYDVKMKEKGDIPEGYSVSREKKERFSLILESASTNQTSMYLCASSRTTYSGNTIYFGEGSWLTVV.

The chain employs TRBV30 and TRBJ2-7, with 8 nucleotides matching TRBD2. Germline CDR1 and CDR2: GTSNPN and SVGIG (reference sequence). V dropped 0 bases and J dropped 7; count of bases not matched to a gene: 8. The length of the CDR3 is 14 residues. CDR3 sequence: CAWSVAGAPREQYF. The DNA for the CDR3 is TGTGCCTGGAGTGTAGCGGGAGCCCCTCGAGAGCAGTACTTC.

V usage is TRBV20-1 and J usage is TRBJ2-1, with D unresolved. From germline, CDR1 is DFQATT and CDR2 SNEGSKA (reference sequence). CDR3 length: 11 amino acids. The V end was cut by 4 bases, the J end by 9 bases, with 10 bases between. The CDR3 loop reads CSANVNGEQFF. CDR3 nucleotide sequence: TGCAGTGCTAACGTAAACGGTGAGCAGTTCTTC.

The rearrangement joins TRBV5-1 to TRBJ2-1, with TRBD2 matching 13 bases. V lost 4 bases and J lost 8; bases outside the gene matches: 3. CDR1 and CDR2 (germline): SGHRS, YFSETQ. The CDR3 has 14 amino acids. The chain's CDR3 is CASSGGTSGDEQFF. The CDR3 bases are TGCGCCAGCAGCGGCGGGACTAGCGGGGATGAGCAGTTCTTC.

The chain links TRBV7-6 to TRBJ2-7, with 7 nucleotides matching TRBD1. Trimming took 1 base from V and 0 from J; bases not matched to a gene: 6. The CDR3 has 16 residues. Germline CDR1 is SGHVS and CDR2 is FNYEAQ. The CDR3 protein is CASSLEQGQSSYEQYF. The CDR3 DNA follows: TGTGCCAGCAGCTTAGAACAGGGACAGAGCTCCTACGAGCAGTACTTC.

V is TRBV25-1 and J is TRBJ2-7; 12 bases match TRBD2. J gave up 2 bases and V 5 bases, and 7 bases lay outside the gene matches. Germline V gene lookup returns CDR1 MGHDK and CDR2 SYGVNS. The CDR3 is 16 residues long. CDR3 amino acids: CASSQTGLAGTYEQYF. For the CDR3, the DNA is TGTGCCAGCAGTCAAACGGGACTAGCGGGTACCTACGAGCAGTACTTC.

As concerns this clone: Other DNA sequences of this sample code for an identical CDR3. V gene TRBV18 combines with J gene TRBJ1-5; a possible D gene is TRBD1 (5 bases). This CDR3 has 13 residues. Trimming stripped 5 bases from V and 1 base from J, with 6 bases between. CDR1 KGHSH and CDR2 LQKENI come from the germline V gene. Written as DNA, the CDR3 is TGTGCCAGCTCAGGACAAAGCAATCAGCCCCAGCATTTT. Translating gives CASSGQSNQPQHF.

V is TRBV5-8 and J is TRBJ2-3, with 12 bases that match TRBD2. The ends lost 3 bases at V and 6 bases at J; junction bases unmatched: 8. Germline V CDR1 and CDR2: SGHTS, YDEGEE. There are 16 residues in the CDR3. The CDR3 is CASSSGLAGPRDTQYF. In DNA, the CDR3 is TGTGCCAGCAGCTCCGGACTAGCGGGACCGCGGGATACGCAGTATTTT.

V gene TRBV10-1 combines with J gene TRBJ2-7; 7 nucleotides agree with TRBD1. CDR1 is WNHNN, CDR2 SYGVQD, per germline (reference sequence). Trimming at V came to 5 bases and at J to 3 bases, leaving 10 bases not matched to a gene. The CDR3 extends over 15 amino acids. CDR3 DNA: TGCGCCAGCAGTCCGTACACAGGGGTGGGCTACGAGCAGTACTTC. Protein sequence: CASSPYTGVGYEQYF.

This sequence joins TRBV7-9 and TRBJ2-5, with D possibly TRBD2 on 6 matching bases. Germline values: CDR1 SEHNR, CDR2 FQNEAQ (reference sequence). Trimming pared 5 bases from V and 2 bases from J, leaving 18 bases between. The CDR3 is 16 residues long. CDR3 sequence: CASSPGAGRSQETQYF. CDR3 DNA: TGTGCCAGCAGCCCCGGTGCGGGACGGTCACAAGAGACCCAGTACTTC.